This TCR beta chain was sequenced during a study of blood T cell repertoires in COVID-19. Overall study context: Specimens from acute and convalescent COVID-19 originated in the United States, Italy and Spain. PBMCs, B-cell-depleted T cells, or T cells were the source of the cDNA or gDNA that made up the material.

Germline CDR1 is MDHEN and CDR2 is SYDVKM. CDR3 length: 14 amino acids. With V trimmed by 9 bases and J by 0 bases, 1 base remained unmatched. Original handling: Reference gene primers were amplified, and this amplification served to estimate nucleated cell counts. Clones were sequenced by immunoSEQ multiplex PCR, and TCRdb holds only the in-frame ones, with some missing. From that table come the V and J calls and clone size; the DNA was used to work out D and trimming. The sample lists approximately 150,000 clones, more than 80% seen once, with roughly 4.4% in the top ten. Sequencing was carried out using peripheral blood. This TCR was sampled from a human donor in a cohort sampled during active COVID-19. The rearrangement joins TRBV28 to TRBJ2-1, with 11 bases identical to TRBD2. The CDR3 loop reads CASTSGSSYNEQFF. CDR3 nucleotide sequence: TGTGCCAGTACTAGCGGGAGCTCCTACAATGAGCAGTTCTTC.